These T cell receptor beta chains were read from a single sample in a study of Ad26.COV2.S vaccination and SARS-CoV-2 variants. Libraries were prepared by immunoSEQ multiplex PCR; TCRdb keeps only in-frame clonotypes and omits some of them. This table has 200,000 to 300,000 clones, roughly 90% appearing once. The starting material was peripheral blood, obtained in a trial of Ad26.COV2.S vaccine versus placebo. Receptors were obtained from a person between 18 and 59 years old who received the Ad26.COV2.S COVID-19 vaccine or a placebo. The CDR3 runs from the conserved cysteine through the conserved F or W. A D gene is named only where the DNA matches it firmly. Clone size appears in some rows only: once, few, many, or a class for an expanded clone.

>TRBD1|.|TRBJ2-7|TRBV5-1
CASSRGQGFFEQYF
TGCGCCAGCAGTCGAGGACAGGGCTTTTTCGAGCAGTACTTC
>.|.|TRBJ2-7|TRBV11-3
CASSRGVSYEQYF
TGTGCCAGCAGCCGCGGGGTCTCCTACGAGCAGTACTTC
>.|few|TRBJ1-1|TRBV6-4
CASSDTRRSIAENTEAFF
TGTGCCAGCAGTGACACAAGACGGAGCATTGCGGAGAACACTGAAGCTTTCTTT
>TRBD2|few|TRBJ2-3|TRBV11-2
CASSLIQRGVGDTQYF
TGTGCCAGCAGCTTAATCCAGCGGGGGGTCGGAGATACGCAGTATTTT
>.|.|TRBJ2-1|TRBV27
CASSLSMGLPPDPLYNEQFF
TGTGCCAGCAGTTTATCGATGGGATTACCACCCGACCCACTCTACAATGAGCAGTTCTTC
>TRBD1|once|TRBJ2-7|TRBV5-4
CASSLTTGGYEQYF
TGTGCCAGCAGCCTAACGACAGGGGGCTACGAGCAGTACTTC
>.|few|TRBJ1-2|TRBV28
CASTLGHIYGYTF
TGTGCCAGCACCCTTGGACACATCTATGGCTACACCTTC
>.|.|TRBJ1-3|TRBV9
CASSPADRTGNTIYF
TGTGCCAGCAGCCCCGCGGACAGAACTGGAAACACCATATATTTT
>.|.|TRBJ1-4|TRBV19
CASSIPRGPGEKLFF
TGTGCCAGTAGTATCCCTCGTGGTCCAGGTGAAAAACTGTTTTTT
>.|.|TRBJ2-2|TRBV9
CASSVGGRVGWGELFF
TGTGCCAGCAGCGTAGGTGGCAGGGTCGGTTGGGGGGAGCTGTTTTTT
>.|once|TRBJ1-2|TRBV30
CAWSSGLLNYGYTF
TGTGCCTGGAGTTCCGGGCTTTTAAACTATGGCTACACCTTC
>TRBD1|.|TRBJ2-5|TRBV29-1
CSGGQQETQYF
TGCAGCGGGGGACAGCAAGAGACCCAGTACTTC
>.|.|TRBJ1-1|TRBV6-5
CASSYGSGQTNTEAFF
TGTGCCAGCAGTTATGGCTCGGGGCAGACAAACACTGAAGCTTTCTTT
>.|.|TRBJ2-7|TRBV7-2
CASSFGGEQYF
TGTGCCAGCAGCTTTGGTGGGGAGCAGTACTTC
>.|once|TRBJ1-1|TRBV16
CASSQYKNTEAFF
TGTGCCAGCAGCCAATACAAGAACACTGAAGCTTTCTTT
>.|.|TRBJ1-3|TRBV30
CAWSVGGILAGNTIYF
TGTGCCTGGAGTGTAGGGGGAATCCTGGCTGGAAACACCATATATTTT